The following is a T cell receptor (beta chain) sequence with its context. Its matching antigen is unknown. The time point here: newly diagnosed GD, antithyroid drugs for less than 3 months. TCR sequences were obtained from RNA taken from PBMCs. Relying on iRepertoire HTBI primers and Arm-PCR of CDR3 regions, the team built TCR beta libraries. Per the original methods: Overall, samples carried approximately 60 TRBV and approximately 14 TRBJ segments. TCRdb redid the calling of the multiplex PCR reads with MiXCR, one entry per CDR3 protein. TCRdb's processing, not the authors' own work, is the source of the V and J calls. The sample includes some 460,000 distinct CDR3 sequences, around 15% of them seen just once. This record belongs to a study of regulatory T cells in long-lasting Graves disease. Study in general: Graves' patients diagnosed newly had used antithyroid drugs under 3 months.

The CDR3 runs to 14 residues. Trimming pared 4 bases from V and 0 bases from J, leaving 13 bases between. Germline lookup yields CDR1 SQVTM and CDR2 ANQGSEA. Study observations and caveats: Among the persistent patients, 2,500 to 3,000 public clonotypes were shared, more than the 850 to 1,000 shared among new patients.

This sample also appeared in a second study, on T cells in Graves' hyperthyroidism and ophthalmopathy. From that study: The HTBI primer set was used in a first-round RT-PCR of the TCR CDR3.

This TCR derives from a middle-aged man with Graves disease. The starting material was peripheral blood mononuclear cells (PBMCs), obtained at new diagnosis, from a patient treated with antithyroid drugs. The genes are TRBV29-1 and TRBJ2-7; a possible D gene is TRBD2 (5 bases). CDR3 sequence: CSVVRELSSYEQYF. The CDR3 region has the DNA TGCAGCGTTGTAAGGGAGCTCAGCTCCTACGAGCAGTACTTC.